A selection of T cell receptor beta chains follows, all from one sample in a study of OX40 agonist ivuxolimab in advanced cancers. Sequencing used immunoSEQ multiplex PCR; TCRdb keeps in-frame clones, though not all of them. Counted here are about 36,000 clones, 74% occurring once; the ten biggest clones make up around 20%. The specimen was CD4+ or CD8+ T cells sorted from blood, collected in a trial of the OX40 agonist ivuxolimab. These receptors were collected from an adult with an advanced solid tumor such as melanoma, head and neck, liver or kidney cancer. CDR3s include the opening cysteine and the closing phenylalanine or tryptophan. A D gene is named only where the DNA matches it firmly. Not all rows give a size; the values are once, few, many and, for expanded clones, a class.

cdr3_aa,cdr3_nt,d_call,j_call,cdr3_length,clone_size,v_call
CASSSAYHYGYTF,TGTGCCAGCAGCTCGGCATACCACTATGGCTACACCTTC,-,TRBJ1-2,13,-,TRBV7-9
CASSYSVIPSSPLHF,TGTGCCAGCAGTTACTCGGTGATTCCCTCATCACCCCTCCACTTT,-,TRBJ1-6,15,-,TRBV6-5
CASSPERYGYTF,TGTGCCAGCTCACCGGAGAGGTATGGCTACACCTTC,-,TRBJ1-2,12,-,TRBV18
CASTIMTGDHNEQFF,TGTGCCAGCACTATCATGACAGGGGACCACAATGAGCAGTTCTTC,TRBD1,TRBJ2-1,15,once,TRBV11-2
CASSLRFSYEQYF,TGTGCCAGCAGCTTGAGGTTCTCCTACGAGCAGTACTTC,-,TRBJ2-7,13,-,TRBV5-4
CASSANLGGLAGADTQYF,TGTGCCAGCAGCGCCAATTTGGGAGGACTAGCAGGGGCAGATACGCAGTATTTT,TRBD2,TRBJ2-3,18,-,TRBV9
CASSENAGGETQYF,TGTGCCAGCAGTGAGAACGCAGGGGGAGAGACCCAGTACTTC,TRBD1,TRBJ2-5,14,-,TRBV6-4
CASTPSGSSTEAFF,TGTGCCAGCACCCCCTCCGGGTCTTCCACTGAAGCTTTCTTT,-,TRBJ1-1,14,-,TRBV2
CACRGDTGELFF,TGTGCCTGCAGGGGCGACACCGGGGAGCTGTTTTTT,-,TRBJ2-2,12,-,TRBV2
CARAGHLNYGYTF,TGTGCCCGAGCGGGACACCTTAACTATGGCTACACCTTC,-,TRBJ1-2,13,-,TRBV30
CASSGTGLSSPLHF,TGTGCCAGCAGTGGGACAGGTCTATCTTCACCCCTCCACTTT,TRBD1,TRBJ1-6,14,-,TRBV28
CAIRREDYGYTF,TGTGCCATCAGACGGGAAGACTATGGCTACACCTTC,-,TRBJ1-2,12,-,TRBV10-3
CASSKPATANYGYTF,TGCGCCAGCAGCAAACCAGCGACAGCTAACTATGGCTACACCTTC,-,TRBJ1-2,15,-,TRBV4-1
CASSIDDYQPQHF,TGTGCCAGTAGTATAGATGATTATCAGCCCCAGCATTTT,-,TRBJ1-5,13,-,TRBV19
CASSTGLGQPQHF,TGCGCCAGCAGCACAGGGCTTGGTCAGCCCCAGCATTTT,-,TRBJ1-5,13,-,TRBV10-2
CAWTGGQGYTF,TGTGCCTGGACAGGGGGTCAGGGCTACACCTTC,TRBD1,TRBJ1-2,11,-,TRBV30
CASSPAGNTIYF,TGTGCCAGCAGCCCCGCCGGAAACACCATATATTTT,-,TRBJ1-3,12,-,TRBV4-2
CASSLFSDEQYF,TGTGCCAGCAGTTTGTTTTCTGACGAGCAGTACTTC,-,TRBJ2-7,12,-,TRBV6-5
CAWSVVRGRAFF,TGTGCCTGGAGTGTTGTCCGGGGGAGGGCTTTCTTT,-,TRBJ1-1,12,-,TRBV30
CASSDRTLGTGKGYTF,TGTGCCAGCAGCGATAGGACCCTTGGGACAGGGAAGGGCTACACCTTC,-,TRBJ1-2,16,-,TRBV21-1
CASSGGTARYEQFF,TGCGCCAGCAGCGGCGGGACAGCCAGGTATGAGCAGTTCTTC,-,TRBJ2-1,14,-,TRBV5-1
CASSDIYPTGELFF,TGTGCCAGCAGTGACATTTACCCCACCGGGGAGCTGTTTTTT,-,TRBJ2-2,14,-,TRBV6-1
CASSYSLAASSYTF,TGTGCCAGCAGTTACTCATTGGCAGCCTCCAGCTACACCTTC,-,TRBJ1-2,14,-,TRBV6-5
CASRIAVSDTQYF,TGTGCCAGCAGGATAGCGGTCTCAGATACGCAGTATTTT,-,TRBJ2-3,13,-,TRBV6-1
CATSIGRSYNSPLHF,TGTGCCACCAGCATTGGGCGATCCTATAATTCACCCCTCCACTTT,-,TRBJ1-6,15,-,TRBV15
CASSEDGTGLYGYTF,TGTGCCAGCAGTGAAGATGGGACAGGGCTCTATGGCTACACCTTC,TRBD1,TRBJ1-2,15,few,TRBV6-1
CASSVAGYDGELFF,TGTGCCAGCAGCGTAGCAGGGTATGACGGGGAGCTGTTTTTT,-,TRBJ2-2,14,-,TRBV9
CASSLGTSSDTQYF,TGCGCCAGCAGCCTTGGGACTTCCTCGGATACGCAGTATTTT,-,TRBJ2-3,14,-,TRBV5-1
CASSLFYAQGADEQFF,TGCGCCAGCAGCTTGTTCTACGCACAGGGGGCCGATGAGCAGTTCTTC,TRBD1,TRBJ2-1,16,-,TRBV5-1
CASSVAITPTEAFF,TGTGCCAGCAGCGTAGCTATCACCCCCACGGAAGCTTTCTTT,-,TRBJ1-1,14,-,TRBV9
CASSDEGPTDTQYF,TGTGCCAGCAGTGACGAGGGGCCGACAGATACGCAGTATTTT,-,TRBJ2-3,14,-,TRBV6-1
CASSGIDSTDTQYF,TGTGCCAGCAGTGGAATTGACAGCACAGATACGCAGTATTTT,-,TRBJ2-3,14,-,TRBV25-1
CASSLGPQGGGQPQHF,TGCGCCAGCAGCTTGGGCCCACAGGGGGGAGGCCAGCCCCAGCATTTT,TRBD1,TRBJ1-5,16,once,TRBV5-1
CASSLNSIQFF,TGTGCCAGCAGCCTAAACAGCATTCAGTTCTTC,-,TRBJ2-1,11,-,TRBV11-2
CASSGLTGKGEKLFF,TGTGCCAGCAGCGGACTGACAGGGAAGGGTGAAAAACTGTTTTTT,TRBD1,TRBJ1-4,15,-,TRBV5-6
CASSSPGLAAEQYF,TGTGCCAGTAGTTCTCCCGGACTAGCGGCCGAGCAGTACTTC,TRBD2,TRBJ2-7,14,-,TRBV19
CASSLYGTNYGYTF,TGCGCCAGCAGCCTATACGGTACGAACTATGGCTACACCTTC,-,TRBJ1-2,14,-,TRBV5-1
CASSVGLEGSHEQYF,TGTGCCAGCAGCGTAGGATTGGAAGGTTCCCACGAGCAGTACTTC,-,TRBJ2-7,15,-,TRBV9
CASSLRWGPSGGYEQYF,TGTGCCAGCAGCTTGAGGTGGGGCCCTAGCGGGGGCTACGAGCAGTACTTC,TRBD2,TRBJ2-7,17,-,TRBV5-4
CASSLGWGQTTEAFF,TGTGCCAGCAGCTTGGGTTGGGGGCAGACCACTGAAGCTTTCTTT,-,TRBJ1-1,15,-,TRBV7-9
CASSFEGNYEQYF,TGCGCCAGCAGCTTTGAGGGGAACTACGAGCAGTACTTC,-,TRBJ2-7,13,-,TRBV5-1
CASSLRQTGELFF,TGTGCCAGCAGCTTACGACAGACCGGGGAGCTGTTTTTT,-,TRBJ2-2,13,few,TRBV11-2
CASSWNEWTGGGNTIYF,TGCGCCAGCAGCTGGAACGAATGGACAGGGGGCGGAAACACCATATATTTT,TRBD1,TRBJ1-3,17,-,TRBV5-1
CASPYAEAFF,TGTGCCAGTCCCTACGCTGAAGCTTTCTTT,-,TRBJ1-1,10,once,TRBV25-1
CAWSEGTGLSGELFF,TGTGCCTGGAGTGAAGGGACAGGGTTGTCCGGGGAGCTGTTTTTT,TRBD1,TRBJ2-2,15,-,TRBV30
CASSLGGAGMNTEAFF,TGTGCCAGCAGTTTGGGGGGGGCCGGTATGAACACTGAAGCTTTCTTT,-,TRBJ1-1,16,-,TRBV5-4
CAWRGQEYNEQFF,TGTGCCTGGAGGGGACAGGAGTACAATGAGCAGTTCTTC,TRBD1,TRBJ2-1,13,-,TRBV30
CATRDKGAGQPQHF,TGTGCCACCAGAGACAAGGGGGCTGGCCAGCCCCAGCATTTT,TRBD1,TRBJ1-5,14,-,TRBV10-3
CASSLVGGNQPQHF,TGCGCCAGCAGCTTGGTAGGGGGCAATCAGCCCCAGCATTTT,-,TRBJ1-5,14,-,TRBV5-1
CASRGTQGYNQPQHF,TGTGCCAGCAGGGGGACCCAGGGGTACAATCAGCCCCAGCATTTT,-,TRBJ1-5,15,-,TRBV2
CATKRQGVNTQYF,TGTGCCACGAAACGACAGGGGGTAAATACGCAGTATTTT,TRBD1,TRBJ2-3,13,-,TRBV6-1
CASSFMRSTNTEAFF,TGCGCCAGCAGCTTCATGCGCAGCACGAACACTGAAGCTTTCTTT,-,TRBJ1-1,15,-,TRBV5-1
CASSLAGTGASGNTIYF,TGTGCCAGCAGTTTAGCAGGGACAGGGGCCTCTGGAAACACCATATATTTT,TRBD1,TRBJ1-3,17,once,TRBV28
CASTRGGNYGYTF,TGTGCCAGCACCCGGGGGGGTAACTATGGCTACACCTTC,-,TRBJ1-2,13,few,TRBV7-8
CAISGIQGMNTEAFF,TGTGCCATCAGTGGTATACAGGGAATGAACACTGAAGCTTTCTTT,-,TRBJ1-1,15,few,TRBV10-3
CASSIVGLAGELFF,TGTGCCAGTAGTATAGTAGGGTTGGCCGGGGAGCTGTTTTTT,-,TRBJ2-2,14,-,TRBV19
CASIGRGYYNEQFF,TGTGCCAGCATTGGGAGGGGATACTACAATGAGCAGTTCTTC,TRBD2,TRBJ2-1,14,-,TRBV2
CASSSGQLEKLFF,TGTGCCAGCAGCTCGGGACAGCTAGAAAAACTGTTTTTT,TRBD1,TRBJ1-4,13,-,TRBV7-9
CASSYSNKDNSPLHF,TGTGCCAGCAGTTACTCGAACAAAGATAATTCACCCCTCCACTTT,-,TRBJ1-6,15,-,TRBV6-5